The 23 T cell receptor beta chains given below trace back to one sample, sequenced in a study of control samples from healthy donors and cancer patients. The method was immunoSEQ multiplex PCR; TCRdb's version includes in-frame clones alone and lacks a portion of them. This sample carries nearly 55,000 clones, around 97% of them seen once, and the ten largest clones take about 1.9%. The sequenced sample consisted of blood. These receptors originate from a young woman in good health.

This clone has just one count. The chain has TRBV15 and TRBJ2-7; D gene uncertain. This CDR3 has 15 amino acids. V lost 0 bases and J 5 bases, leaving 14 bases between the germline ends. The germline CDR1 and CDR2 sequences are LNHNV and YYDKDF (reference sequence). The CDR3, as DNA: TGTGCCACCAGCAGAGATCCCACTCGGGTGGACGAGCAGTACTTC. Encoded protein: CATSRDPTRVDEQYF.

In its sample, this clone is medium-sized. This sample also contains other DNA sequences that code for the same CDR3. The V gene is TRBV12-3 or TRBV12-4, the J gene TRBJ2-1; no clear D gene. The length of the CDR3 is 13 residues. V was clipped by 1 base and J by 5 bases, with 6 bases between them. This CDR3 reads CASSLGQNNEQFF. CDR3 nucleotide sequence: TGTGCCAGCAGTTTAGGTCAGAACAATGAGCAGTTCTTC.

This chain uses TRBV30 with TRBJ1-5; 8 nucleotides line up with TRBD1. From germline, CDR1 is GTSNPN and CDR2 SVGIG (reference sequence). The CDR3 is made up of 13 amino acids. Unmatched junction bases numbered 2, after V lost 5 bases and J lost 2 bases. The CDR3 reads CAWDRGGNQPQHF. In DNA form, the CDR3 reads TGTGCCTGGGACAGGGGCGGCAATCAGCCCCAGCATTTT.

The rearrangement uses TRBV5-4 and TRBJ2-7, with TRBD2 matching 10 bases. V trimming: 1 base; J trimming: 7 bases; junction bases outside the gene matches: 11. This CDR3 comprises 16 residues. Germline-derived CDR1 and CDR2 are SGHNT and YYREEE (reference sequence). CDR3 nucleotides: TGTGCCAGCAGCTTGAAGTTAGCGGGAGGCCCGGGAGAGCAGTACTTC. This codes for CASSLKLAGGPGEQYF.

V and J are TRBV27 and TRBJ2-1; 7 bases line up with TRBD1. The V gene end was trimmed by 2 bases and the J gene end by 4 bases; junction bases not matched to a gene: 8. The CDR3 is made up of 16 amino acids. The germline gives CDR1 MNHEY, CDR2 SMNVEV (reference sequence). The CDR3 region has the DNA TGTGCCAGCAGTTTAACAGGGGCTAAACTTTACAATGAGCAGTTCTTC. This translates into CASSLTGAKLYNEQFF.

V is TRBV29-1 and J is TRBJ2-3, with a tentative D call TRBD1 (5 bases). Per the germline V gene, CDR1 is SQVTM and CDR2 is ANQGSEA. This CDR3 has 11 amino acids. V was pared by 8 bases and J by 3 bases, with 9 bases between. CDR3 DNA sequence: TGCAGCTGCAGGGATACAGATACGCAGTATTTT. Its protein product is CSCRDTDTQYF.

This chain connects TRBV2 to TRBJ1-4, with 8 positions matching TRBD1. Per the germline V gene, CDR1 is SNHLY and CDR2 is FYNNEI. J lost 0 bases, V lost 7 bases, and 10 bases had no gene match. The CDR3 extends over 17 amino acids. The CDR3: CASNGLTGEATNEKLFF. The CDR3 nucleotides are TGTGCCAGCAATGGACTGACAGGGGAAGCAACTAATGAAAAACTGTTTTTT.

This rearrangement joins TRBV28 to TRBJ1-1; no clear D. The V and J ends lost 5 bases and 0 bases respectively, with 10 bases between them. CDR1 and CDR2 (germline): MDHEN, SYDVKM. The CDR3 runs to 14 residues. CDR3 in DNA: TGTGCCAGCAGTAGGTTCCCTATGAACACTGAAGCTTTCTTT. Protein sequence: CASSRFPMNTEAFF.

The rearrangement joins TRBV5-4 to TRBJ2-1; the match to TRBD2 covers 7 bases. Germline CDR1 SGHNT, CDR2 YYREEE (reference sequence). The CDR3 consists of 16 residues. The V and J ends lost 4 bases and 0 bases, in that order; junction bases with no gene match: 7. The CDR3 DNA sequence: TGTGCCAGCAGCCCAGGGAGGGAATACTCCTACAATGAGCAGTTCTTC. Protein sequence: CASSPGREYSYNEQFF.

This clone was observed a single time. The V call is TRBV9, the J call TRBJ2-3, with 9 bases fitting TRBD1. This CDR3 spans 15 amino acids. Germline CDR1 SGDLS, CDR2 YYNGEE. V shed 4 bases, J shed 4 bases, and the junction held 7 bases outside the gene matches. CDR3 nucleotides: TGTGCCAGCAGCACGCGGGACAGGGCTCCAGATACGCAGTATTTT. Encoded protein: CASSTRDRAPDTQYF.

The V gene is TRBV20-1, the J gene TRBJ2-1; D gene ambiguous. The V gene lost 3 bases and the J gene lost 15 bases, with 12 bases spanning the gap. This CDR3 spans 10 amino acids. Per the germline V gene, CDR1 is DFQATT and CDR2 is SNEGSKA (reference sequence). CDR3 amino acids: CSARGQNLFF. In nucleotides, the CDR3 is TGCAGTGCTAGGGGTCAGAATTTGTTCTTC.

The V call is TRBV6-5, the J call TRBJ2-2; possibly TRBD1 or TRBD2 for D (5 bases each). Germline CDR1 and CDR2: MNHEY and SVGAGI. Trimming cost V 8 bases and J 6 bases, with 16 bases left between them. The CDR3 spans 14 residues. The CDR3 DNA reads TGTGCCAGCGGCCCGTATGGGGGTCCCGGGGAGCTGTTTTTT. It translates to CASGPYGGPGELFF.

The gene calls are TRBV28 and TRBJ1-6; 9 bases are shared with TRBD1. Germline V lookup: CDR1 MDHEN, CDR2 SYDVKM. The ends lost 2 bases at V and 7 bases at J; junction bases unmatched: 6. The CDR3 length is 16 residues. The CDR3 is CASSLAPGTGNSPLHF. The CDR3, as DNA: TGTGCCAGCAGTTTAGCCCCCGGGACAGGGAATTCACCCCTCCACTTT.

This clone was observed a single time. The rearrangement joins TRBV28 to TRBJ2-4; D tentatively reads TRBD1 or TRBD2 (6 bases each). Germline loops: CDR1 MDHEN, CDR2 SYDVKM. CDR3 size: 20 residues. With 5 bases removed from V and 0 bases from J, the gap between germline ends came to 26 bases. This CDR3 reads CASSPPGRTDRGLAKNIQYF. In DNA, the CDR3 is TGTGCCAGCAGTCCGCCCGGTAGGACAGATAGGGGACTAGCCAAAAACATTCAGTACTTC.

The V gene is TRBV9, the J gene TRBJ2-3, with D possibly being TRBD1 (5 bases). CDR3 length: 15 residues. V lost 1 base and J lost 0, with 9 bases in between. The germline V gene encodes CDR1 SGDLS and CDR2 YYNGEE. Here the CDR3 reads CASSVWGSSTDTQYF. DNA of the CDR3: TGTGCCAGCAGCGTATGGGGCAGTAGCACAGATACGCAGTATTTT. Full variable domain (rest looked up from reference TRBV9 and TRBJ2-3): DSGVTQTPKHLITATGQRVTLRCSPRSGDLSVYWYQQSLDQGLQFLIQYYNGEERAKGNILERFSAQQFPDLHSELNLSSLELGDSALYFCASSVWGSSTDTQYFGPGTRLTVL.

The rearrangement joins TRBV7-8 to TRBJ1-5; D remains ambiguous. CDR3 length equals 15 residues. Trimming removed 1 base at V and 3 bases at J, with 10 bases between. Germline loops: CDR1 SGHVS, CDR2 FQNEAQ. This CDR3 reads CASSLERSYNQPQHF. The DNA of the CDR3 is TGTGCCAGCAGCTTAGAACGCAGTTACAATCAGCCCCAGCATTTT.

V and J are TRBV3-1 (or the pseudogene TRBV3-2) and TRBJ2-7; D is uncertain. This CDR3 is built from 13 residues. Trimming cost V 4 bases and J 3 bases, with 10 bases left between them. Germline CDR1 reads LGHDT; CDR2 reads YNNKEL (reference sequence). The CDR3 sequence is CASSPNQFYEQYF. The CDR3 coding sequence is TGTGCCAGCAGCCCGAATCAATTCTACGAGCAGTACTTC.

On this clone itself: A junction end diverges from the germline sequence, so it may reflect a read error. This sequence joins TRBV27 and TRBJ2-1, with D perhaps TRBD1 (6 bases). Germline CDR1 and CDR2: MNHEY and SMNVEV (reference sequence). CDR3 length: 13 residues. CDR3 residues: CASSPGHPGIKLF. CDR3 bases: TGTGCCAGCAGTCCGGGACACCCTGGGATTAAGCTCTTC.

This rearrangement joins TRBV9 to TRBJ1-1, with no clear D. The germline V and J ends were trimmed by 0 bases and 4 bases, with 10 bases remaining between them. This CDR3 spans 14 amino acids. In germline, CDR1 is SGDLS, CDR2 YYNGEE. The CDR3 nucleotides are TGTGCCAGCAGCGTAGGTGGGTTGAGCACTGAAGCTTTCTTT. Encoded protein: CASSVGGLSTEAFF. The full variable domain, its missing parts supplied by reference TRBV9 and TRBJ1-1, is DSGVTQTPKHLITATGQRVTLRCSPRSGDLSVYWYQQSLDQGLQFLIQYYNGEERAKGNILERFSAQQFPDLHSELNLSSLELGDSALYFCASSVGGLSTEAFFGQGTRLTVV.

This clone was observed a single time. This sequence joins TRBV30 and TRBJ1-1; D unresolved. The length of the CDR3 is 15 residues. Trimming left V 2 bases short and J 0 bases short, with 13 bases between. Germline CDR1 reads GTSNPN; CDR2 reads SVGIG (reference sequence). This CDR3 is CAWSPSTRMNTEAFF. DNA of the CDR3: TGTGCCTGGAGTCCTTCGACGAGGATGAACACTGAAGCTTTCTTT.

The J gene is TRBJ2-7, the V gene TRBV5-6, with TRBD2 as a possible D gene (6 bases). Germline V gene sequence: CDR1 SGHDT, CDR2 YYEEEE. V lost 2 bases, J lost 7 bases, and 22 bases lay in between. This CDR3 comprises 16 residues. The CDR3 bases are TGTGCCAGCAGCTTAGGGGCAGGGCGCGCGGAGGGGGAGCAGTACTTC. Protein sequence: CASSLGAGRAEGEQYF.

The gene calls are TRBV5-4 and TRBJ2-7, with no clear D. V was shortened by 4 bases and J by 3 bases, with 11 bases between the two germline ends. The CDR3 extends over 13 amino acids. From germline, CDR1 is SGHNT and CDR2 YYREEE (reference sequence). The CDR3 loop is CASSRLGDYEQYF. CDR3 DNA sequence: TGTGCCAGCAGCCGACTTGGAGACTACGAGCAGTACTTC.

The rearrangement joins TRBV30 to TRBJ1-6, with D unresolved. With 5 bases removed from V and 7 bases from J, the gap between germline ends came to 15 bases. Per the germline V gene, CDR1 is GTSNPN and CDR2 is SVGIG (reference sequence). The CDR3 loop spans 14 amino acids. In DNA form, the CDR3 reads TGTGCCTGGTCGGGAGGGCAACCCAATTCACCCCTCCACTTT. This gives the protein CAWSGGQPNSPLHF.